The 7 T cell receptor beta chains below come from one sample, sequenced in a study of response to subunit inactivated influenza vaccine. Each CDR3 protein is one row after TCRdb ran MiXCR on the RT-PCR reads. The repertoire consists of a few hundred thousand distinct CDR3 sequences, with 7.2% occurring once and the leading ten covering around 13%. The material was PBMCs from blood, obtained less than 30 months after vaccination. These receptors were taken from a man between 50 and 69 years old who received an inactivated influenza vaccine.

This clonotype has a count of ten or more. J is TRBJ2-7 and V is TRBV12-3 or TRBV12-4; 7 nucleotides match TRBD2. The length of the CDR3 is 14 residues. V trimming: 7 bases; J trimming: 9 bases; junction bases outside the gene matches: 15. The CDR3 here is CASIRGDGRTGQYF. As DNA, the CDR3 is TGTGCCAGCATCCGGGGGGACGGACGCACAGGGCAGTACTTC.

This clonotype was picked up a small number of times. In nucleotides, the CDR3 is TGCAGTGCTAGAGCTCTGGGGGGAATCAGTTATAATTCACCCCTCCACTTT. Translating it yields CSARALGGISYNSPLHF. This chain uses TRBV20-1 with TRBJ1-6, with D perhaps TRBD1 (5 bases). Per the germline V gene, CDR1 is DFQATT and CDR2 is SNEGSKA (reference sequence). The CDR3 runs 17 residues. V dropped 1 base and J dropped 4 bases, with 17 bases sitting between them.

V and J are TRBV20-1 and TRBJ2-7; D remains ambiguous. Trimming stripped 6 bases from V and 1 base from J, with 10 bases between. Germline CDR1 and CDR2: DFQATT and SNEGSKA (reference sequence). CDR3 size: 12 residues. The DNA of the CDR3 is TGCAGTGCCCCCCGGCAGTCCTACGAGCAGTACTTC. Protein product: CSAPRQSYEQYF.

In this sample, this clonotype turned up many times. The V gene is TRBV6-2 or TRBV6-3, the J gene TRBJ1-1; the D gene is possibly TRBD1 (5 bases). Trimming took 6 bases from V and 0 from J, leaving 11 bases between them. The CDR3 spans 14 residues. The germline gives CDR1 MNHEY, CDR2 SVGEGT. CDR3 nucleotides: TGTGCCAGCAGGTCGGCAGGGCTGAACACTGAAGCTTTCTTT. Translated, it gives CASRSAGLNTEAFF.

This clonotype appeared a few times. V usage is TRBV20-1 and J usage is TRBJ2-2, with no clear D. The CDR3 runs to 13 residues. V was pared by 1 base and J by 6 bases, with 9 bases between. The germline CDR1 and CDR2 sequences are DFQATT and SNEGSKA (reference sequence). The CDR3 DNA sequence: TGCAGTGCTAGAGTTACGGCGGCCGGGGAGCTGTTTTTT. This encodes CSARVTAAGELFF.

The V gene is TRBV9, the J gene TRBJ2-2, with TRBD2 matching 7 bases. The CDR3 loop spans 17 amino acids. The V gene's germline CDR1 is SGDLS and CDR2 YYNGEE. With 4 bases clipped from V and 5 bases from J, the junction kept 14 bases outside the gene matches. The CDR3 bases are TGTGCCAGCAGCACACGTGGGGCGGGAGTCCGGACCGGGGAGCTGTTTTTT. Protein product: CASSTRGAGVRTGELFF.

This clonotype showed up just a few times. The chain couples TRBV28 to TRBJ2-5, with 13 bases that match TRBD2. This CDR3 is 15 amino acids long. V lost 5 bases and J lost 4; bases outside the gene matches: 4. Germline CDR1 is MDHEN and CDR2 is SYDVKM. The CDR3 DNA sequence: TGTGCCAGCAGTATGGGGACTAGCGGGGTAGAGACCCAGTACTTC. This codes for CASSMGTSGVETQYF.